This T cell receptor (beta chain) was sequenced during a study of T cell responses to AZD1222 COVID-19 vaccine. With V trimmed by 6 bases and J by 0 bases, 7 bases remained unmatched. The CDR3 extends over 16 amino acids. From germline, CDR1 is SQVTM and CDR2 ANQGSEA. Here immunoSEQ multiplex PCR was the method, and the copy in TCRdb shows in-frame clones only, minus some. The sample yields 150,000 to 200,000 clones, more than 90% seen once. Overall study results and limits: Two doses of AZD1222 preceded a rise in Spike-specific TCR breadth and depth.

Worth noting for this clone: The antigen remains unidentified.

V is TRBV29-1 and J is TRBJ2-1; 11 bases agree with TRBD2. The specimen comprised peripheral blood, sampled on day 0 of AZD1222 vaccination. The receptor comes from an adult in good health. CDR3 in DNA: TGCAGCGTCCCGACTAGCGGGGCGAGCTCCTACAATGAGCAGTTCTTC. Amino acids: CSVPTSGASSYNEQFF.